Following are 9 T cell receptor beta chains from one sample sequenced in a study of CD8 T cells in Susac syndrome. Reverse transcription used roughly 0.5 to 1 ug RNA and random hexamers. TCRdb passed the immunoSEQ multiplex PCR reads through MiXCR, listing each CDR3 protein once. The sample carries 80,000 or so distinct CDR3 sequences, 90% to 95% recorded once. Material for sequencing was CD4+ T cells from PBMCs. The origin of the receptors is a human donor with Susac syndrome.

The chain has TRBV7-2 and TRBJ2-7, with TRBD2 identical over 12 bases. With V trimmed by 2 bases and J by 0 bases, 11 bases remained unmatched. The germline V gene encodes CDR1 SGHTA and CDR2 FQGNSA. This CDR3 region has 19 residues. The CDR3 reads CASSLKTSGGTVLSYEQYF. Here the CDR3 DNA reads TGTGCCAGCAGCTTAAAAACTAGCGGGGGGACTGTCCTCTCCTACGAGCAGTACTTC.

V and J are TRBV27 and TRBJ1-6, with 7 bases aligning to TRBD1. In germline, CDR1 is MNHEY, CDR2 SMNVEV (reference sequence). The trim removed 4 bases at V and 14 bases at J, leaving 14 bases unmatched. The CDR3 runs to 15 residues. The CDR3 spells CASSSRLQGGLALHF. CDR3 nucleotides: TGTGCCAGCAGTTCGAGATTGCAAGGGGGCTTAGCCCTCCACTTT.

The DNA of the CDR3 is TGCAGTGCTAAGGACAGGCCGTATGGCTACACCTTC. This encodes CSAKDRPYGYTF. The gene calls are TRBV20-1 and TRBJ1-2; the match to TRBD1 covers 7 bases. Trimming at V came to 4 bases and at J to 5 bases, leaving 4 bases not matched to a gene. CDR3 size: 12 residues. The germline CDR1 and CDR2 sequences are DFQATT and SNEGSKA (reference sequence).

The chain links TRBV29-1 to TRBJ1-2, with D uncertain. V shed 1 base and J shed 5 bases, with 11 bases lying between them. The CDR3 is made up of 13 amino acids. Germline-derived CDR1 and CDR2 are SQVTM and ANQGSEA. CDR3 DNA: TGCAGCGTTGAAGTTCCGGGAACGTATGGCTACACCTTC. Its translation: CSVEVPGTYGYTF.

J is TRBJ1-4 and V is TRBV10-3, with a possible D match to TRBD1 (5 bases). Trimming left V 5 bases short and J 7 bases short, with 14 bases between. This CDR3 has 14 residues. Germline V gene sequence: CDR1 ENHRY, CDR2 SYGVKD. The CDR3 nucleotides are TGTGCCATCAGTCAATCCGGGGCGGGTGAAAAACTGTTTTTT. It encodes CAISQSGAGEKLFF.

This chain joins TRBV23-1 and TRBJ1-6; the match to TRBD1 covers 9 bases. TRBV23-1 is noted as an ORF with a role that remains uncertain. J was trimmed by 10 bases and V by 0 bases; bases with no gene match: 4. CDR3 length equals 15 residues. Written as DNA, the CDR3 is TGCGCCAGCAGTCAATCGACAGGGGGGCGGTCACCCCTCCACTTT. Protein: CASSQSTGGRSPLHF.

The chain joins TRBV25-1 to TRBJ2-7; D gene unclear. V dropped 1 base and J dropped 6 bases, with 7 bases sitting between them. This CDR3 is built from 12 residues. CDR1 and CDR2 from the germline V gene are MGHDK and SYGVNS. The CDR3 sequence: CASSEFGVEQYF. CDR3 in DNA: TGTGCCAGCAGTGAATTTGGGGTCGAGCAGTACTTC.

This rearrangement joins TRBV24-1 to TRBJ2-2; D is unresolved. This CDR3 is 16 amino acids long. Germline V gene sequence: CDR1 KGHDR, CDR2 SFDVKD. V lost 0 bases to trimming and J lost 5 bases, with 12 bases between them. The DNA of the CDR3 is TGTGCCACCAGTGATTTGCGGTTAACCGGGACCGGGGAGCTGTTTTTT. Its protein is CATSDLRLTGTGELFF.

The chain carries TRBV28 and TRBJ2-7; D not certain. Trimming cost V 3 bases and J 6 bases, with 9 bases left between them. This CDR3 spans 12 amino acids. Germline V gene lookup returns CDR1 MDHEN and CDR2 SYDVKM. The CDR3 here is CASSFVGSEQYF. The CDR3 DNA reads as TGTGCCAGCAGTTTTGTCGGCAGCGAGCAGTACTTC.